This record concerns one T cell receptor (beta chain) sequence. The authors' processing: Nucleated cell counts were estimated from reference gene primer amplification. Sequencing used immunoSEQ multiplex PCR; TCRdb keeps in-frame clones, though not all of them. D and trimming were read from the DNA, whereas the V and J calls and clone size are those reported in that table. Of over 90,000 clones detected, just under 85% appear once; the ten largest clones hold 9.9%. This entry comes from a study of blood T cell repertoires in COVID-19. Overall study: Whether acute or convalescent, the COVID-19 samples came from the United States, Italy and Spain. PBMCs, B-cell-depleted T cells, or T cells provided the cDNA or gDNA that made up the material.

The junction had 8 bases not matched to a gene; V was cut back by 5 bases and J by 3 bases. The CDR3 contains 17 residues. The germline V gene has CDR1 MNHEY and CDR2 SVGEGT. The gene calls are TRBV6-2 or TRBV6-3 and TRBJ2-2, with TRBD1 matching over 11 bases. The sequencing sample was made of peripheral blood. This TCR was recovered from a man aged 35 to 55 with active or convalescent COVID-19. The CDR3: CASSRGQGEVDTGELFF. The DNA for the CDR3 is TGTGCCAGCAGTCGGGGACAGGGGGAAGTTGACACCGGGGAGCTGTTTTTT.